This T cell receptor beta chain came from a study of shared clonotypes between healthy human individuals (dated by TCRdb to the early 2020s). In the study overall: Two women and three men aged 18 to 49 years were included in the cohort. For each donor, CD4 naive and CD4 memory were each run on three plates, CD8 naive on two plates, and CD8 memory on one plate. Blood TCR repertoires of roughly 5 healthy adults were deeply sequenced to estimate repertoire size and the extent of clonotype sharing between individuals. To increase sequencing depth and limit assay-specific biases, TCR repertoire library preparation and sequencing were carried out by different laboratories using diverse techniques. Leukapheresis yielded between about 0.85 and 10 billion PBMCs per donor. Broad study findings and their caveats: Even with the large sequencing depth, rarefaction of the sorted-subset datasets indicated that sequencing was incomplete. Pairwise subsampling indicated that sequencing depth was expected to affect the degree of clonotype sharing among donors. Because the study included only a small number of donors, the genetic and exposure-history diversity represented was limited. Sampling was restricted to blood, and TCR repertoires in tissue are likely to differ from TCR repertoires in blood. Across a handful of donors, 4.5% to 6.5% of naive CD4, 3% to 4% of naive CD8, roughly 2.3% of memory CD4, and 0.4% to 0.45% of memory CD8 clonotypes were shared. Naive subsets generally had larger estimated clonotype richness than memory subsets did. Compared with non-shared clonotypes, clonotypes shared by all four sorted-subset donors had higher generation probabilities.

Using the deep immunoSEQ assay, multiplex PCR amplified TCR CDR3 regions from genomic DNA. Extracted genomic DNA from each cell subset was distributed evenly across all wells of several immunoSEQ 96-well plates, and each plate was treated as a replicate. For sorted subsets, about 0.2 ug genomic DNA, equal to about 30,000 T cell genomes, was loaded into each replicate PCR. Purified libraries were quantified with a Qubit 3.0 fluorometer, sized on a Bioanalyzer 2100, and re-quantified with the KAPA Library Quantification kit. Each immunoSEQ 96-well plate was sequenced on its own single-read 150-cycle Illumina NextSeq 550 flow cell. Under the source paper's analysis protocol: Because the immunoSEQ output included only junctional sequences and no quality scores, the filtering could not be the same as the filtering used for full-length reads. Sequences were annotated with PyIR, a Python wrapper for IgBLAST v1.9, using IMGT germline references to assign V/J genes and CDR3. Reads with weak V/J assignments (E-value above 1e-6), missing CDR3, stop codons, out-of-frame junctions, or ambiguous translated residues were removed. V3J clonotypes were defined as sequences sharing an identical inferred V gene, J gene, and CDR3 amino acid sequence. Percentage overlap between repertoires was computed as shared unique clonotypes divided by the size of the smaller repertoire. Repertoire richness was assessed with RTK rarefaction, the Chao1 estimator, and Recon v2.1 estimates of unobserved clonotypes. Generation probabilities for all TCRbeta clonotypes obtained by the gDNA method from a handful of donors were computed using OLGA. Entries here come from immuneACCESS through TCRdb and include only in-frame sequences with V and J called. Some clones fail to appear in such tables; in the studies checked, an unresolved V gene covers under half of the shortfall, and the cause of the remainder is unknown. V and J calls and clone size come straight from that table; D and trimming were deduced from the DNA. The sample includes around 1.1 million clones, with 60% to 85% observed a single time. The ten largest clones represent approximately 0.9% of the sample.

Points on this clone: The antigen it binds to is not known. The record has no base qualities; no much larger clone is one base away.

The CDR3 holds 15 amino acids from the cysteine to the phenylalanine. The DNA shown is the 45-base CDR3, in frame from base 1. V is shortened by 5 bases, J by 4 bases, and the region joining them spans 17 bases. CDR1 and CDR2 were assigned from the germline V gene as LGHNA and YNFKEQ. The donors were healthy, HIV-negative adults who had no recently reported acute infections or vaccinations. All donors were Caucasian adults living in Nashville, Tennessee, USA. CD4+ T cells were enriched by magnetic negative selection, after which naive cells were positively selected on CD45RA and the negative fraction was taken as the memory subset. Blood was collected by leukapheresis, and PBMCs were isolated by Ficoll-Histopaque density gradient centrifugation and then cryopreserved in liquid nitrogen vapor phase. Analytical flow cytometry was used to check the purity and quantity of each magnetically sorted T cell population. From each sorted fraction, genomic DNA was isolated and quantified by UV absorbance on a Nanodrop 2000c.

Recombination linked TRBV4-2 to TRBJ1-2; the D segment cannot be called with confidence. The sequence came from a man younger than 30 in good health. Some clones in this sample may be carry-over from other donors' samples. Sequenced: memory CD4+ T cells from PBMCs. According to the study, the label for this sample's cell subset or site signals: CD45RA-negative fraction. The CDR3: CASSLVEGPGYGYTF. The nucleotide sequence reads TGTGCCAGCAGCTTGGTCGAAGGACCAGGCTATGGCTACACCTTC.